The rows below give T cell receptor beta chains drawn from one sample of a study of blood T cell repertoires in COVID-19. Data came from immunoSEQ multiplex PCR; TCRdb stores just in-frame clones and leaves some out. The sample records hundreds of thousands of clones, 70% to 90% being singletons. Specimen: peripheral blood. These TCRs come from an older woman with COVID-19, enrolled during active disease. The CDR3 runs from the conserved cysteine through the conserved F or W.

TRBV4-1,CASSQGLQGTEAFF
TRBV7-9,CASSPTRDSTYEQYF
TRBV7-2,CASTPGGNQPQHF
TRBV6-1,CASSDTGGRSNQPQHF
TRBV27,CASSSRSGGYGYTF
TRBV2,CASSEGGGRYEQYF
TRBV7-9,CASSSNDGGGNQPQHF
TRBV9,CASSVGGSYEQYF
TRBV7-2,CASSLASGDTYEQYF
TRBV2,CASSDGTSLYSNQPQHF
TRBV4-1,CASSPGQSEGYTF
TRBV5-1,CASSLGRAGALYQETQYF
TRBV4-1,CASSQGGGSNQPQHF
TRBV9,CASSVAGGYNQPQHF
TRBV2,CASSLVYYGYTF
TRBV12-5,CASGFPRDSNQPQHF
TRBV27,CATLLAGSYEQYF
TRBV2,CASTGQASNQPQHF
TRBV6-1,CASSELGQGLTEAFF
TRBV5-4,CASSLDRASGELFF
TRBV5-5,CASSLTARVSYEQYF
TRBV5-6,CASSSTGNYGYTF
TRBV5-1,CASSSVSTSGGGNEQFF
TRBV7-9,CASSPTGSNQPQHF
TRBV11-2,CASSLAMRETQYF